Listed below are T cell receptor beta chains from one sample, sequenced in a study of cytomegalovirus exposure and HLA in healthy donors. Repertoires were generated with immunoSEQ multiplex PCR, while TCRdb's copy carries only in-frame clones and drops some. This table holds some 200,000 clones, around four fifths found once. Sequencing input: PBMCs. All receptors come from a woman in her 40s in good health and CMV-seronegative. CDR3s include the opening cysteine and the closing phenylalanine or tryptophan.

V gene	J gene	CDR3 protein
TRBV4-3	TRBJ1-6	CASSQERGDRGSSPLHF
TRBV5-1	TRBJ2-1	CASSLVAGLNNEQFF
TRBV4-1	TRBJ2-7	CASSHRTGDVYEQYF
TRBV6-5	TRBJ2-1	CASRPDNYNEQFF
TRBV6-1	TRBJ1-1	CASTFSRNTEAFF
TRBV11-3	TRBJ2-1	CASTYRGEQFF
TRBV4-2	TRBJ2-2	CASSQDRRGVGELFF
TRBV19	TRBJ1-1	CASSIVRTGATEAFF
TRBV19	TRBJ1-5	CASSMGTGRSNQPQHF
TRBV27	TRBJ2-7	CASSSGLAGTYEQYF
TRBV9	TRBJ2-2	CASSLTGTSGGSGTGELFF
TRBV5-4	TRBJ2-5	CASSPQGFGETQYF
TRBV5-4	TRBJ2-5	CASSLAGRAETQYF
TRBV5-1	TRBJ2-1	CASSLGGPRYNEQFF
TRBV27	TRBJ2-1	CASRPGLAEDEQFF
TRBV2	TRBJ1-1	CASRATGGTEAFF
TRBV10-3	TRBJ1-4	CAISDGRVNEKLFF
TRBV6-5	TRBJ1-2	CASRSPDGYTF
TRBV30	TRBJ2-1	CAWSFYLGQANEQFF
TRBV7-7	-	CASSLAEGSYEQYF
TRBV7-3	TRBJ2-2	CASSLVQTGELFF
TRBV13	TRBJ2-7	CASSLGLASLRYEQYF
TRBV5-6	-	CASSAGLVVGHEQYF
TRBV7-9	TRBJ1-5	CASSLSGKGVNQPQHF
TRBV18	TRBJ1-1	CASSPLGQAGTEAFF
TRBV10-3	TRBJ2-7	CAISPGLAGSEQYF
TRBV19	TRBJ1-1	CASSKGGLTERRNTEAFF
TRBV6-5	TRBJ1-5	CASSYSGTGGNQPQHF
TRBV7-9	-	CASSSGGLAGLTYEQYF
TRBV5-4	TRBJ2-2	CASSLASSGVIGELFF
TRBV19	TRBJ2-2	CASSIGHSGQNTGELFF
TRBV5-5	TRBJ1-3	CASSLGRGLLDTIYF
TRBV28	TRBJ1-3	CASSSGAGNTIYF
TRBV2	TRBJ2-7	CASKRGPPESYEQYF
TRBV13	TRBJ2-7	CASSNNRAYEQYF
TRBV5-1	TRBJ2-5	CASSDGTGGEGETQYF
TRBV5-1	TRBJ2-3	CASSNNLQGAGDTQYF
TRBV13	TRBJ1-1	CASSLVLASGEAFF
TRBV6-4	TRBJ1-1	CASSSDMNTEASF
TRBV7-9	-	CASSLSSYEQYF
TRBV6-5	TRBJ1-1	CASSFREGTGVFF
TRBV15	TRBJ2-1	CATSFEGGPTNEQFF
TRBV20-1	TRBJ1-2	CSARPLYTF
TRBV6-9	TRBJ2-5	CASRGTSGGCETQYF
TRBV5-4	TRBJ2-5	CASSLGGGAGETQYF
TRBV4-1	TRBJ2-1	CASSPTDSYNEQFF